This T cell receptor (beta chain) was captured in a study of human T cells and chemical hapten exposure. Study information: After 6 days, upper back 0.01% DPC patch tests were scored.

One entry per CDR3 protein results from TCRdb running MiXCR on the RACE reads. The data show a few hundred thousand distinct CDR3 sequences, about 6% seen once. Time point specified: patch test 2, 6 weeks after DPC sensitization. The treatment here: therapeutic diphenylcyclopropenone sensitization with weekly scalp DPC. Germline CDR1 and CDR2: DFQATT and SNEGSKA (reference sequence). The V end lost 4 bases, the J end lost 0 bases, and 13 bases lay between the germline ends. The CDR3 sequence is 14 residues long. V is TRBV20-1 and J is TRBJ2-7, with a possible D match to TRBD2 (5 bases). The sample in question was whole blood, obtained in connection with sensitization to the hapten diphenylcyclopropenone (DPC). This receptor was taken from a woman between 18 and 29 years old with alopecia areata. Some clones in this sample may be carry-over from other donors' samples. This CDR3 reads CSAKSGFSSYEQYF. The CDR3 DNA reads TGCAGTGCTAAATCGGGATTTTCCTCCTACGAGCAGTACTTC.